One sample yielded the 21 T cell receptor beta chains listed below, sequenced in a study of blood T cell repertoires in COVID-19. Sequencing used immunoSEQ multiplex PCR; TCRdb keeps in-frame clones, though not all of them. The sample includes about 350,000 clones, over 75% of them seen just once. The sequenced sample was PBMCs or T cells enriched from blood (not recorded which). These receptors were obtained from a woman aged 25-40 years who had recovered from COVID-19.

V is TRBV3-1 (or the pseudogene TRBV3-2) and J is TRBJ2-5; 8 bases align to TRBD2. The CDR3 has 13 amino acids. CDR1 is LGHDT, CDR2 YNNKEL, per germline (reference sequence). With 4 bases clipped from V and 5 bases from J, the junction kept 3 bases outside the gene matches. The CDR3 loop is CASSPGGAETQYF. The CDR3 coding sequence is TGTGCCAGCAGCCCCGGGGGGGCGGAGACCCAGTACTTC.

The chain couples TRBV30 to TRBJ2-7, with D perhaps TRBD2 (6 bases). This CDR3 region has 12 residues. In germline, CDR1 is GTSNPN, CDR2 SVGIG (reference sequence). Trimming left V 4 bases short and J 6 bases short, with 13 bases between. This CDR3 is CAWKGGASEQYF. The CDR3 DNA sequence: TGTGCCTGGAAGGGAGGAGCGTCCGAGCAGTACTTC. The variable domain in full, with the rest retrieved from reference TRBV30 and TRBJ2-7, is SQTIHQWPATLVQPVGSPLSLECTVEGTSNPNLYWYRQAAGRGLQLLFYSVGIGQISSEVPQNLSASRPQDRQFILSSKKLLLSDSGFYLCAWKGGASEQYFGPGTRLTVT.

The rearrangement joins TRBV6-1 to TRBJ1-1; the D is unclear. The CDR3 runs 15 residues. The germline V gene encodes CDR1 MNHNS and CDR2 SASEGT. V lost 2 bases to trimming and J lost 1 base, with 11 bases between them. The CDR3 nucleotides are TGTGCCAGCAGTGAATACGGAGAACCGAACACTGAAGCTTTCTTT. This encodes CASSEYGEPNTEAFF.

The chain has TRBV4-2 and TRBJ2-1, with no clear D. V was cut by 0 bases and J by 5 bases, with 20 bases left in between. CDR3 length: 18 amino acids. Germline CDR1 is LGHNA and CDR2 is YNFKEQ. The CDR3 bases are TGTGCCAGCAGCCAAGAAGGTGGGCCTTACCCCCCGAACAATGAGCAGTTCTTC. This gives the protein CASSQEGGPYPPNNEQFF.

The rearrangement links TRBV2 to TRBJ2-5; D possibly corresponds to TRBD1 (5 bases). V lost 4 bases, J lost 5 bases, and 11 bases lay in between. Germline V gene data show CDR1 as SNHLY and CDR2 as FYNNEI. The CDR3 runs 13 residues. The CDR3 bases are TGTGCCAGCAGTGCAAGGGGTTGGGAGACCCAGTACTTC. Translation gives CASSARGWETQYF.

The rearrangement links TRBV5-1 to TRBJ2-5; 10 nucleotides line up with TRBD2. J lost 5 bases, V lost 4 bases, and 8 bases had no gene match. The germline V gene encodes CDR1 SGHRS and CDR2 YFSETQ. CDR3 size: 15 residues. The CDR3 is CASSRDLAGVETQYF. Written as DNA, the CDR3 is TGCGCCAGCAGCCGGGATCTAGCGGGGGTTGAGACCCAGTACTTC.

The J gene is TRBJ2-2, the V gene TRBV4-3; D ambiguous. Germline-derived CDR1 and CDR2 are LGHNA and YSLEER. The CDR3 consists of 15 residues. V was pared by 0 bases and J by 5 bases, with 10 bases between. In DNA form, the CDR3 reads TGCGCCAGCAGCCAAGAAATCGTATCTACCGGGGAGCTGTTTTTT. Its protein product is CASSQEIVSTGELFF.

The genes are TRBV27 and TRBJ2-7; D might be TRBD2 (6 bases). CDR1 is MNHEY and CDR2 is SMNVEV in the germline V gene (reference sequence). Trimming cost V 4 bases and J 5 bases, with 36 bases left between them. The CDR3 contains 21 residues. CDR3 sequence (DNA): TGTGCCAGCAGTTCGCTAAAAGAACTAGCTTCCCCCCCCAAATCTTTCGACGAGCAGTACTTC. It encodes CASSSLKELASPPKSFDEQYF.

This clone was seen many times. The chain uses TRBV5-4 and TRBJ2-1; tentatively, D is TRBD1 (6 bases). V lost 7 bases, J lost 1 base, and 9 bases lay in between. This CDR3 contains 13 residues. CDR1 is SGHNT and CDR2 is YYREEE in the germline V gene (reference sequence). The CDR3 region is CASLGGSYNEQFF. The CDR3 coding sequence is TGTGCCAGCCTAGGGGGTTCCTACAATGAGCAGTTCTTC.

A note on this clone: Different DNA sequences within this sample yield the same CDR3. The rearrangement links TRBV5-4 to TRBJ1-2; 8 positions agree with TRBD1. Per the germline V gene, CDR1 is SGHNT and CDR2 is YYREEE (reference sequence). This CDR3 contains 13 residues. V shed 4 bases and J 6 bases; nucleotides not matched to a gene: 5. This CDR3 is CASSLAGGDGYTF. CDR3 sequence (DNA): TGTGCCAGCAGCCTGGCAGGGGGCGATGGCTACACCTTC.

The V call is TRBV4-1, the J call TRBJ2-7; TRBD1 aligns across 9 bases. V lost 6 bases and J lost 2; bases outside the gene matches: 8. CDR1 is MGHRA, CDR2 YSYEKL, per germline. This CDR3 is built from 15 residues. CDR3 in DNA: TGCGCCAGCAGTCTACAGGGGGCGGGAACCTACGAGCAGTACTTC. Protein: CASSLQGAGTYEQYF.

This chain connects TRBV30 to TRBJ1-3; D unresolved. V was pared by 3 bases and J by 3 bases, with 3 bases between. Germline CDR1 reads GTSNPN; CDR2 reads SVGIG (reference sequence). The length of the CDR3 is 11 residues. CDR3 coding DNA: TGTGCCTGGAGCAATGGAAACACCATATATTTT. Its translation is CAWSNGNTIYF.

The chain has TRBV5-4 and TRBJ2-1; 9 positions agree with TRBD2. CDR1 is SGHNT and CDR2 is YYREEE in the germline V gene (reference sequence). This CDR3 contains 13 residues. The CDR3 loop is CATFGGGAREQFF. DNA for the CDR3: TGTGCAACCTTTGGCGGGGGGGCTCGTGAGCAGTTCTTC. Drawing the rest from reference TRBV5-4 and TRBJ2-1, the complete variable domain is ETGVTQSPTHLIKTRGQQVTLRCSSQSGHNTVSWYQQALGQGPQFIFQYYREEENGRGNFPPRFSGLQFPNYSSELNVNALELDDSALYLCATFGGGAREQFFGPGTRLTVL.

The V call is TRBV9, the J call TRBJ1-1; no clear D gene. CDR3 length: 15 residues. CDR1 is SGDLS, CDR2 YYNGEE, per germline. V was trimmed by 4 bases and J by 2 bases, leaving 15 bases between them. As DNA, the CDR3 is TGTGCCAGCAGCCCCTACCTGCAGACTAACACTGAAGCTTTCTTT. This encodes CASSPYLQTNTEAFF. The whole variable domain, remainder taken from reference TRBV9 and TRBJ1-1, is DSGVTQTPKHLITATGQRVTLRCSPRSGDLSVYWYQQSLDQGLQFLIQYYNGEERAKGNILERFSAQQFPDLHSELNLSSLELGDSALYFCASSPYLQTNTEAFFGQGTRLTVV.

This clone was observed once. The chain is built from TRBV12-3 or TRBV12-4 and TRBJ1-6; the D gene is possibly TRBD1 (6 bases). V was cut by 5 bases and J by 10 bases, with 9 bases left in between. There are 12 residues in the CDR3. DNA for the CDR3: TGTGCCAGCAGTCAGGGGTTCTCACCCCTCCACTTT. Protein sequence: CASSQGFSPLHF.

The CDR3 loop is CASSEVNRDIYEQYF. The CDR3 region has the DNA TGTGCCAGCAGTGAAGTAAACCGGGACATCTACGAGCAGTACTTC. V gene TRBV2 combines with J gene TRBJ2-7; a weak D match, TRBD1 (6 bases). Germline V gives CDR1 SNHLY, CDR2 FYNNEI. Trimming cost V 1 base and J 3 bases, with 13 bases left between them. The CDR3 spans 15 residues.

This chain joins TRBV2 and TRBJ1-2; no clear D gene. The germline CDR1 and CDR2 sequences are SNHLY and FYNNEI. The V and J ends lost 4 bases and 4 bases respectively, with 34 bases between them. The CDR3 extends over 21 amino acids. The CDR3 region is CASSVPMAAAHYLTSVYGYTF. The CDR3 bases are TGTGCCAGCAGTGTCCCCATGGCAGCTGCCCACTATCTCACCTCCGTCTATGGCTACACCTTC.

The J gene is TRBJ1-1, the V gene TRBV3-1 (or the pseudogene TRBV3-2); TRBD1 aligns across 7 bases. V trimming: 3 bases; J trimming: 10 bases; junction bases outside the gene matches: 11. Germline CDR1 reads LGHDT; CDR2 reads YNNKEL (reference sequence). This CDR3 is 14 amino acids long. CDR3 bases: TGTGCCAGCAGCCACCTAACAGGGGCTTGGGGAGCTTTCTTT. Residues: CASSHLTGAWGAFF.

The rearrangement uses TRBV11-2 and TRBJ2-1; D possibly corresponds to TRBD2 (5 bases). There are 17 residues in the CDR3. Trimming stripped 2 bases from V and 4 bases from J, with 18 bases between. Germline values: CDR1 SGHAT, CDR2 FQNNGV. CDR3 sequence reads: CASSLLVGGRGYNEQFF. CDR3 nucleotides: TGTGCCAGCAGCTTACTCGTCGGAGGCCGAGGGTACAATGAGCAGTTCTTC.

The chain employs TRBV27 and TRBJ2-3; 10 positions agree with TRBD2. Germline trimming cut 7 bases from V and 0 bases from J; bases unmatched to any gene: 10. This CDR3 is 17 amino acids long. Germline V gene lookup returns CDR1 MNHEY and CDR2 SMNVEV (reference sequence). The CDR3 DNA follows: TGTGCCAGCATAGCAGCGGGGGGGCTTCCTAGCACAGATACGCAGTATTTT. Protein sequence: CASIAAGGLPSTDTQYF.

The chain uses TRBV4-1 and TRBJ1-4; D may be TRBD1 (5 bases). The V and J ends lost 4 bases and 0 bases respectively, with 15 bases between them. From germline, CDR1 is MGHRA and CDR2 YSYEKL. The CDR3 is made up of 17 amino acids. CDR3 sequence (DNA): TGCGCCAGCAGCCGTACAGGATTACGAGCAACTAATGAAAAACTGTTTTTT. This translates into CASSRTGLRATNEKLFF.